The present T cell receptor beta chain was sequenced within a study of blood T cell repertoires in COVID-19. Across the whole study: Spain, Italy and the United States supplied samples that represented acute and convalescent COVID-19.

CDR3 length: 15 residues. Germline assignment: CDR1 SGHNT and CDR2 YYREEE (reference sequence). The trim removed 0 bases at V and 2 bases at J, leaving 4 bases unmatched. In the authors' methods: Amplification of reference gene primers was used by the study to estimate nucleated cell counts. Some clones are missing from TCRdb's copy, which holds only in-frame ones; the method was immunoSEQ multiplex PCR. V, J and clone size were drawn from that table, and D and trimming were deduced from the DNA. The profile shows 90,000 to 150,000 clones, around 88% of them singletons. This receptor was taken from a woman between 50 and 59 years old with active or convalescent COVID-19. The chain couples TRBV5-4 to TRBJ2-5; TRBD2 aligns across 7 bases. What was sequenced was peripheral blood. The CDR3 DNA is TGTGCCAGCAGCTTGGATAGCGGGCCTCAAGAGACCCAGTACTTC. Residues: CASSLDSGPQETQYF.